A selection of T cell receptor beta chains follows, all from one sample in a study of CD8+CD57+ T cells in acquired aplastic anemia. TCRdb called the reads again in MiXCR, with one record for every CDR3 protein. The table lists about 210,000 distinct CDR3 sequences, 34% of them singletons. The sequencing sample was made of sorted CD4+, CD8+, or CD8+CD57+ T cells (not recorded which) from PBMCs. The receptors were gathered from a human donor in good health, serving as a control. Both conserved end residues are part of each CDR3. Each record gives: clone size, J gene, D gene, V gene, CDR3 protein, CDR3 DNA. A D gene is named only where the DNA matches it firmly. A row's size may be missing; if present it is once, few, many or a size class.

clone_size: NA
j_call: TRBJ1-3
d_call: NA
v_call: TRBV24-1
cdr3_aa: CATSEGPGNTIYF
cdr3_nt: TGTGCCACCAGTGAAGGGCCCGGAAACACCATATATTTT

clone_size: many
j_call: TRBJ2-3
d_call: NA
v_call: TRBV7-9
cdr3_aa: CASSWGEGDTQYF
cdr3_nt: TGTGCCAGCAGCTGGGGAGAGGGAGATACGCAGTATTTT

clone_size: NA
j_call: TRBJ1-6
d_call: NA
v_call: TRBV29-1
cdr3_aa: CSVGDGPNSPLHF
cdr3_nt: TGCAGCGTTGGGGACGGACCGAATTCACCCCTCCACTTT

clone_size: many
j_call: TRBJ2-1
d_call: NA
v_call: TRBV29-1
cdr3_aa: CSVEAQDPGSSYNEQFF
cdr3_nt: TGCAGCGTTGAAGCCCAGGATCCCGGGAGCTCCTACAATGAGCAGTTCTTC

clone_size: NA
j_call: TRBJ2-1
d_call: NA
v_call: TRBV3-1
cdr3_aa: CASSPGPGEQFF
cdr3_nt: TGTGCCAGCAGCCCCGGGCCGGGGGAGCAGTTCTTC

clone_size: many
j_call: TRBJ1-2
d_call: NA
v_call: TRBV19
cdr3_aa: CASIEQGRNYGYTF
cdr3_nt: TGTGCCAGTATTGAACAGGGACGAAACTATGGCTACACCTTC

clone_size: many
j_call: TRBJ1-2
d_call: NA
v_call: TRBV11-2
cdr3_aa: CASSLGLGHGYTF
cdr3_nt: TGTGCCAGCAGCTTAGGCCTTGGTCATGGCTACACCTTC

clone_size: NA
j_call: TRBJ1-2
d_call: NA
v_call: TRBV5-1
cdr3_aa: CASSFRLFNYGYTF
cdr3_nt: TGCGCCAGCAGCTTTAGACTGTTTAACTATGGCTACACCTTC

clone_size: many
j_call: TRBJ2-3
d_call: NA
v_call: TRBV24-1
cdr3_aa: CATSDSKLTDTQYF
cdr3_nt: TGTGCCACCAGTGATTCCAAATTGACAGATACGCAGTATTTT

clone_size: few
j_call: TRBJ1-3
d_call: NA
v_call: TRBV6-5
cdr3_aa: CASSSSVFSGNTIYF
cdr3_nt: TGTGCCAGCAGTTCGAGTGTCTTTTCTGGAAACACCATATATTTT

clone_size: few
j_call: TRBJ1-2
d_call: TRBD1
v_call: TRBV12-3/TRBV12-4
cdr3_aa: CASSLLLSPTGANYGYTF
cdr3_nt: TGTGCCAGCAGTTTACTTTTATCACCGACAGGGGCCAACTATGGCTACACCTTC

clone_size: many
j_call: TRBJ2-7
d_call: TRBD1
v_call: TRBV20-1
cdr3_aa: CRRTGAKGYEQYF
cdr3_nt: TGCAGGCGGACAGGGGCGAAAGGGTACGAGCAGTACTTC

clone_size: NA
j_call: TRBJ2-2
d_call: NA
v_call: TRBV20-1
cdr3_aa: CSARSSYGAARVGELFF
cdr3_nt: TGCAGTGCTAGATCCTCATACGGGGCAGCCAGGGTAGGGGAGCTGTTTTTT

clone_size: many
j_call: TRBJ1-5
d_call: NA
v_call: TRBV5-6
cdr3_aa: CASSLQGRQPQHF
cdr3_nt: TGTGCCAGCAGCTTACAGGGTCGGCAGCCCCAGCATTTT

clone_size: NA
j_call: TRBJ1-2
d_call: NA
v_call: TRBV5-1
cdr3_aa: CASSLGYGRVYYGYTF
cdr3_nt: TGCGCCAGCAGCTTGGGGTACGGCAGGGTTTACTATGGCTACACCTTC

clone_size: NA
j_call: TRBJ1-2
d_call: TRBD1
v_call: TRBV18
cdr3_aa: CASSPDRANGYTF
cdr3_nt: TGTGCCAGCTCACCGGACAGGGCGAATGGCTACACCTTC

clone_size: few
j_call: TRBJ2-7
d_call: TRBD1
v_call: TRBV18
cdr3_aa: CASSPGQGPYEQYF
cdr3_nt: TGTGCCAGCTCACCTGGACAGGGGCCGTACGAGCAGTACTTC

clone_size: many
j_call: TRBJ2-5
d_call: NA
v_call: TRBV7-9
cdr3_aa: CASRSGAWGTQYF
cdr3_nt: TGTGCCAGCAGGTCCGGGGCCTGGGGGACCCAGTACTTC

clone_size: many
j_call: TRBJ2-7
d_call: TRBD1
v_call: TRBV24-1
cdr3_aa: CATSDPATGNEQYF
cdr3_nt: TGTGCCACCAGTGACCCCGCGACAGGGAACGAGCAGTACTTC

clone_size: NA
j_call: TRBJ1-6
d_call: NA
v_call: TRBV4-1
cdr3_aa: CASSQAPGLTNSPLHF
cdr3_nt: TGCGCCAGCAGCCAAGCACCGGGACTGACGAATTCACCCCTCCACTTT

clone_size: many
j_call: TRBJ1-2
d_call: NA
v_call: TRBV20-1
cdr3_aa: CSARDGEANYGYTF
cdr3_nt: TGCAGTGCTAGAGATGGAGAGGCTAACTATGGCTACACCTTC

clone_size: few
j_call: TRBJ2-1
d_call: NA
v_call: TRBV11-2
cdr3_aa: CASSLDRLVDNEQFF
cdr3_nt: TGTGCCAGCAGCTTAGATCGTCTGGTGGACAATGAGCAGTTCTTC

clone_size: few
j_call: TRBJ2-7
d_call: TRBD1
v_call: TRBV10-3
cdr3_aa: CAIMGGTGGYEQYF
cdr3_nt: TGTGCCATCATGGGCGGGACAGGGGGATACGAGCAGTACTTC

clone_size: many
j_call: TRBJ1-2
d_call: NA
v_call: TRBV19
cdr3_aa: CASRAWDLDYGYTF
cdr3_nt: TGTGCCAGTAGAGCCTGGGATCTGGACTATGGCTACACCTTC

clone_size: many
j_call: TRBJ2-7
d_call: TRBD1
v_call: TRBV19
cdr3_aa: CASSPRTGSGYEQYF
cdr3_nt: TGTGCCAGTAGTCCCCGGACAGGGTCGGGCTACGAGCAGTACTTC

clone_size: many
j_call: TRBJ2-3
d_call: TRBD2
v_call: TRBV2
cdr3_aa: CASSERAGERTSTDTQYF
cdr3_nt: TGTGCCAGCAGCGAAAGGGCGGGGGAGAGAACTAGCACAGATACGCAGTATTTT

clone_size: many
j_call: TRBJ2-7
d_call: NA
v_call: TRBV7-9
cdr3_aa: CASSRFARSSYEQYF
cdr3_nt: TGTGCCAGCAGCCGTTTTGCCCGCAGCTCCTACGAGCAGTACTTC

clone_size: few
j_call: TRBJ2-7
d_call: TRBD2
v_call: TRBV11-2
cdr3_aa: CASSSLGGKVYEQYF
cdr3_nt: TGTGCCAGCAGCTCCTTGGGGGGGAAGGTCTACGAGCAGTACTTC

clone_size: NA
j_call: TRBJ2-7
d_call: NA
v_call: TRBV7-2
cdr3_aa: CASSLADRAYEQHF
cdr3_nt: TGTGCCAGCAGCTTAGCCGACAGAGCATACGAGCAGCACTTC